The 31 T cell receptor beta chains presented below share a single source sample, sequenced in a study of blood T cell repertoires in COVID-19. The data were produced by immunoSEQ multiplex PCR, yet TCRdb's version contains in-frame clones alone and is incomplete. Of approximately 300,000 clones listed, around 87% are singletons. Sequenced input: PBMCs or T cells enriched from blood (not recorded which). The receptors originated from a young woman with acute COVID-19.

The chain uses TRBV5-1 and TRBJ2-7, with TRBD1 identical over 10 bases. Per the germline V gene, CDR1 is SGHRS and CDR2 is YFSETQ. This CDR3 contains 16 residues. J gave up 3 bases and V 3 bases, and 9 bases lay outside the gene matches. CDR3 nucleotide sequence: TGCGCCAGCAGCTGGGGGCGGGACAGGGGCCTCTACGAGCAGTACTTC. Its protein is CASSWGRDRGLYEQYF.

The chain combines TRBV24-1 with TRBJ2-3, with TRBD2 identical over 7 bases. The CDR3 consists of 14 residues. Losses at the gene ends were 9 bases for V and 2 bases for J; bases not matched to a gene: 7. Germline V lookup: CDR1 KGHDR, CDR2 SFDVKD. In DNA, the CDR3 is TGTGCCACCTCCCCGGGAGGTTTCACAGATACGCAGTATTTT. Translation gives CATSPGGFTDTQYF.

This sequence joins TRBV28 and TRBJ2-7; a weak D match, TRBD1 (5 bases). The CDR3 is made up of 15 amino acids. In germline, CDR1 is MDHEN, CDR2 SYDVKM. The V gene lost 6 bases and the J gene lost 2 bases, with 17 bases spanning the gap. CDR3 residues: CASRGRQSSTYEQYF. CDR3 coding DNA: TGTGCCAGCAGGGGTAGACAGTCTTCAACCTACGAGCAGTACTTC.

The rearrangement uses TRBV7-2 and TRBJ2-3; D is unresolved. The CDR3 is 13 residues long. V was pared by 4 bases and J by 3 bases, with 8 bases between. Germline V gene lookup returns CDR1 SGHTA and CDR2 FQGNSA. The DNA for the CDR3 is TGTGCCAGCAGCTACCGCGAAACAGATACGCAGTATTTT. Translation gives CASSYRETDTQYF.

J is TRBJ1-1 and V is TRBV6-5, with 11 bases that match TRBD1. Germline loops: CDR1 MNHEY, CDR2 SVGAGI. V shed 5 bases, J shed 3 bases, and the junction held 2 bases outside the gene matches. The CDR3 covers 14 residues. The CDR3 region is CASSKGQGDTEAFF. The CDR3 nucleotides are TGTGCCAGCAGTAAGGGACAGGGGGACACTGAAGCTTTCTTT.

This chain connects TRBV6-5 to TRBJ1-1; D ambiguous. Trimming removed 2 bases from V and 4 bases from J, with 14 bases in between. The CDR3 contains 15 residues. Germline loops: CDR1 MNHEY, CDR2 SVGAGI. The CDR3 bases are TGTGCCAGCAGTTACGGCGGGGTACGAGGCACTGAAGCTTTCTTT. Translated, it gives CASSYGGVRGTEAFF.

This chain joins TRBV29-1 and TRBJ2-1, with TRBD2 matching 8 bases. From germline, CDR1 is SQVTM and CDR2 ANQGSEA. This CDR3 region has 16 residues. The junction had 7 bases not matched to a gene; V was cut back by 3 bases and J by 0 bases. The CDR3 sequence: CSVDGSGRSSYNEQFF. Here the CDR3 DNA reads TGCAGCGTTGACGGAAGCGGGAGAAGCTCCTACAATGAGCAGTTCTTC.

The chain couples TRBV29-1 to TRBJ2-1; 7 positions agree with TRBD2. The junction had 9 bases not matched to a gene; V was cut back by 1 base and J by 0 bases. CDR3 size: 17 residues. Per germline, CDR1 SQVTM and CDR2 ANQGSEA. The CDR3 region is CSVEGLAEPFSYNEQFF. The CDR3 bases are TGCAGCGTTGAAGGGCTAGCGGAGCCGTTCTCCTACAATGAGCAGTTCTTC.

CDR3 amino acids: CASTGGNYEQYF. CDR3 sequence (DNA): TGCGCCAGTACGGGGGGCAATTACGAGCAGTACTTC. The chain employs TRBV10-1 and TRBJ2-7, with D maybe TRBD2 (7 bases). In germline, CDR1 is WNHNN, CDR2 SYGVQD (reference sequence). The CDR3 runs 12 residues. Between the trimmed V and J ends, which lost 9 bases and 4 bases, there was a span of 13 bases.

The chain employs TRBV18 and TRBJ2-3; the D is unclear. Germline CDR1 is KGHSH and CDR2 is LQKENI. Trimming removed 6 bases at V and 0 bases at J, with 4 bases between. The CDR3 has 12 residues. CDR3 DNA: TGTGCCAGCTCTACTAGCACAGATACGCAGTATTTT. Amino acid sequence: CASSTSTDTQYF.

This clone showed up just once. The J gene is TRBJ1-2, the V gene TRBV28; D unclear. The CDR3 contains 13 residues. V was trimmed by 8 bases and J by 0 bases, leaving 10 bases between them. Germline lookup yields CDR1 MDHEN and CDR2 SYDVKM. CDR3 nucleotides: TGTGCCAGCGGTGAGGCCTCTAACTATGGCTACACCTTC. Amino acid sequence: CASGEASNYGYTF.

The rearrangement joins TRBV9 to TRBJ1-5; 7 nucleotides match TRBD1. Germline lookup yields CDR1 SGDLS and CDR2 YYNGEE. This CDR3 has 15 amino acids. With V trimmed by 3 bases and J by 0 bases, 3 bases remained unmatched. CDR3 DNA: TGTGCCAGCAGCGAACAGGGGATTAGCAATCAGCCCCAGCATTTT. As protein: CASSEQGISNQPQHF.

The chain combines TRBV6-4 with TRBJ2-1, with 8 bases aligning to TRBD1. The CDR3 consists of 15 residues. V trimming: 4 bases; J trimming: 8 bases; junction bases outside the gene matches: 10. In germline, CDR1 is MRHNA, CDR2 SNTAGT. Here the CDR3 DNA reads TGTGCCAGCAGTGCCGAACAAGACAGGGGTTATGAGCAGTTCTTC. It translates to CASSAEQDRGYEQFF.

V is TRBV7-3 and J is TRBJ2-4, with TRBD2 matching 10 bases. CDR3 length: 18 amino acids. Germline V gene lookup returns CDR1 SGHTA and CDR2 FQGTGA. V dropped 5 bases and J dropped 2; count of bases not matched to a gene: 12. DNA for the CDR3: TGTGCCAGCAGCCGGAGCGGGAGGGAGCGTCGGACCAAAAACATTCAGTACTTC. This encodes CASSRSGRERRTKNIQYF.

This clone was seen a single time. The chain links TRBV14 to TRBJ2-3; D possibly corresponds to TRBD2 (6 bases). V gave up 5 bases and J gave up 0 bases, with 12 bases separating them. The germline CDR1 and CDR2 sequences are SGHDN and FVKESK. The CDR3 has 15 residues. The DNA of the CDR3 is TGTGCCAGCAGCTGGCTGGGACTTAGCACAGATACGCAGTATTTT. Protein sequence: CASSWLGLSTDTQYF.

V gene TRBV7-2 combines with J gene TRBJ1-2; D ambiguous. CDR1 and CDR2 from the germline V gene are SGHTA and FQGNSA. CDR3 size: 14 residues. Trimming stripped 0 bases from V and 4 bases from J, with 9 bases between. As DNA, the CDR3 is TGTGCCAGCAGCTTAGCCAGAAGGAGCTATGGCTACACCTTC. This codes for CASSLARRSYGYTF.

V and J are TRBV11-2 and TRBJ2-2; 7 bases are a match to TRBD1. The CDR3 length is 15 residues. Per germline, CDR1 SGHAT and CDR2 FQNNGV. V lost 1 base, J lost 1 base, and 0 bases stayed unmatched. The CDR3 DNA follows: TGTGCCAGCAGCTTAGGGACAGGGAACACCGGGGAGCTGTTTTTT. This gives the protein CASSLGTGNTGELFF. Full variable domain (rest looked up from reference TRBV11-2 and TRBJ2-2): EAGVAQSPRYKIIEKRQSVAFWCNPISGHATLYWYQQILGQGPKLLIQFQNNGVVDDSQLPKDRFSAERLKGVDSTLKIQPAKLEDSAVYLCASSLGTGNTGELFFGEGSRLTVL.

V and J are TRBV10-1 and TRBJ2-7, with TRBD2 as a possible D gene (6 bases). V gave up 8 bases and J gave up 1 base, with 15 bases separating them. The CDR3 has 14 amino acids. Germline CDR1 WNHNN, CDR2 SYGVQD (reference sequence). DNA for the CDR3: TGCGCCAGCGGCCGCGGGACGGGTTCCTACGAGCAGTACTTC. It translates to CASGRGTGSYEQYF.

To note about this clone: Other DNA variants within this sample encode the same CDR3. V gene TRBV5-1 combines with J gene TRBJ1-1; D not certain. This CDR3 has 14 residues. Germline CDR1 SGHRS, CDR2 YFSETQ. Deletions cut 0 bases from V and 1 base from J, with 7 bases between. The CDR3 DNA is TGCGCCAGCAGCTTGGTGTCAGGGAACACTGAAGCTTTCTTT. It specifies CASSLVSGNTEAFF.

The rearrangement links TRBV28 to TRBJ1-1; 7 bases are a match to TRBD1. Germline V lookup: CDR1 MDHEN, CDR2 SYDVKM. This CDR3 spans 16 amino acids. After removal of 5 bases from V and 4 bases from J, the junction contained 13 bases not matched to a gene. Here the CDR3 DNA reads TGTGCCAGCAGTCCCTGGACAGGTGCTTCCACCACTGAAGCTTTCTTT. Protein product: CASSPWTGASTTEAFF. The full variable domain, completed using reference TRBV28 and TRBJ1-1, is DVKVTQSSRYLVKRTGEKVFLECVQDMDHENMFWYRQDPGLGLRLIYFSYDVKMKEKGDIPEGYSVSREKKERFSLILESASTNQTSMYLCASSPWTGASTTEAFFGQGTRLTVV.

This clone has just one count. This chain joins TRBV19 and TRBJ2-5, with 9 bases lining up with TRBD1. The CDR3 totals 13 residues. V dropped 10 bases and J dropped 6; count of bases not matched to a gene: 9. Germline V gene data show CDR1 as LNHDA and CDR2 as SQIVND (reference sequence). CDR3 sequence: CATTGDRAKTQYF. For the CDR3, the DNA is TGTGCCACCACGGGGGACAGGGCGAAGACCCAGTACTTC.

The chain employs TRBV6-5 and TRBJ2-2, with D hard to call. The germline CDR1 and CDR2 sequences are MNHEY and SVGAGI. The CDR3 extends over 13 amino acids. V gave up 6 bases and J gave up 5 bases, with 10 bases separating them. The CDR3 DNA reads TGTGCCAGCAGCCACAGTCCAACCGGGGAGCTGTTTTTT. Protein: CASSHSPTGELFF.

This chain links TRBV28 with TRBJ2-1; TRBD1 matches 9 bases. The junction had 5 bases not matched to a gene; V was cut back by 6 bases and J by 2 bases. Germline CDR1 MDHEN, CDR2 SYDVKM. The CDR3 loop spans 15 amino acids. CDR3 in DNA: TGTGCCAGCAGCCCGACAGGGGGGGCCTACAATGAGCAGTTCTTC. Translation: CASSPTGGAYNEQFF.

V and J are TRBV29-1 and TRBJ1-2, with 7 bases fitting TRBD1. V gave up 4 bases and J gave up 3 bases; unmatched junction bases: 2. This CDR3 has 12 residues. Germline V gene sequence: CDR1 SQVTM, CDR2 ANQGSEA. The CDR3 sequence: CSVGTGDYGYTF. CDR3 in DNA: TGCAGCGTTGGAACAGGGGACTATGGCTACACCTTC. Looking up the rest from reference TRBV29-1 and TRBJ1-2 gives the full variable domain: SAVISQKPSRDICQRGTSLTIQCQVDSQVTMMFWYRQQPGQSLTLIATANQGSEATYESGFVIDKFPISRPNLTFSTLTVSNMSPEDSSIYLCSVGTGDYGYTFGSGTRLTVV.

The gene calls are TRBV7-9 and TRBJ2-1, with TRBD2 matching 11 bases. The V segment lost 11 bases and the J segment 6 bases; nucleotides outside the gene matches: 6. The CDR3 totals 13 residues. Germline lookup yields CDR1 SEHNR and CDR2 FQNEAQ (reference sequence). The CDR3 bases are TGTGCCGGAAGTAGCGGGAGGGGCAATGAGCAGTTCTTC. This encodes CAGSSGRGNEQFF.

The chain couples TRBV19 to TRBJ2-1; D may be TRBD2 (5 bases). Germline V gene sequence: CDR1 LNHDA, CDR2 SQIVND (reference sequence). The V and J ends lost 3 bases and 0 bases respectively, with 6 bases between them. CDR3 length: 14 residues. The CDR3 here is CASSMGSSYNEQFF. CDR3 in DNA: TGTGCCAGTAGTATGGGGAGCTCCTACAATGAGCAGTTCTTC. The full variable domain, rest sourced from reference TRBV19 and TRBJ2-1, is DGGITQSPKYLFRKEGQNVTLSCEQNLNHDAMYWYRQDPGQGLRLIYYSQIVNDFQKGDIAEGYSVSREKKESFPLTVTSAQKNPTAFYLCASSMGSSYNEQFFGPGTRLTVL.

V usage is TRBV7-3 and J usage is TRBJ1-3; unclear D gene. This CDR3 has 15 amino acids. CDR1 and CDR2 from the germline V gene are SGHTA and FQGTGA. V lost 4 bases and J 5 bases, leaving 15 bases between the germline ends. This CDR3 is CASSSSGSQRNTIYF. CDR3 bases: TGTGCCAGCAGCTCCTCCGGGTCCCAGAGAAACACCATATATTTT.

This clone was seen a handful of times. This sequence joins TRBV18 and TRBJ2-7, with D unclear. The ends were cut back, 3 bases at V and 2 bases at J, with 11 bases in the middle. Looked up from germline, CDR1 is KGHSH and CDR2 is LQKENI. The CDR3 is made up of 14 amino acids. The CDR3: CASSPAPPPYEQYF. DNA of the CDR3: TGTGCCAGCTCACCGGCCCCTCCGCCCTACGAGCAGTACTTC.

CDR3 DNA sequence: TGTGCCAGCACAGGGACAGGGAACACTGAAGCTTTCTTT. Protein product: CASTGTGNTEAFF. The chain couples TRBV19 to TRBJ1-1, with 8 bases lining up with TRBD1. Trimming removed 9 bases from V and 1 base from J; junction bases left unmatched: 4. Germline CDR1 reads LNHDA; CDR2 reads SQIVND (reference sequence). This CDR3 is built from 13 residues.

The V gene is TRBV7-8, the J gene TRBJ1-2, with D possibly being TRBD1 (6 bases). Germline V gene sequence: CDR1 SGHVS, CDR2 FQNEAQ. This CDR3 is built from 16 residues. V lost 4 bases and J 1 base, leaving 16 bases between the germline ends. CDR3: CASSSTDSGDNYGYTF. The CDR3 DNA is TGTGCCAGCAGCTCTACGGACAGCGGAGATAACTATGGCTACACCTTC.

The V call is TRBV7-2, the J call TRBJ1-4; 9 bases align to TRBD1. V was clipped by 5 bases and J by 6 bases; unmatched bases: 4. Germline V CDR1 and CDR2: SGHTA, FQGNSA. The CDR3 totals 14 residues. The CDR3 sequence: CASSTRTGDEKLFF. In nucleotides, the CDR3 is TGTGCCAGCAGCACAAGGACAGGGGATGAAAAACTGTTTTTT.